These T cell receptor beta chains were read from a single sample in a study of OX40 agonist ivuxolimab in advanced cancers. Method: immunoSEQ multiplex PCR; TCRdb's copy keeps in-frame clones and lacks some. Of 75,000 to 100,000 clones in the sample, around 90% were seen once. The input for sequencing was CD4+ or CD8+ T cells sorted from blood, taken in a trial of the OX40 agonist ivuxolimab. Source of these receptors: an adult with an advanced solid tumor such as melanoma, head and neck, liver or kidney cancer. CDR3s include the opening cysteine and the closing phenylalanine or tryptophan. Each record gives: J gene, V gene, D gene, clone size, CDR3 DNA, CDR3 protein. D genes are given only for firm matches. Clone size, where shown, is once, few, many, or a class for clones that have expanded.

j_gene: TRBJ1-2
v_gene: TRBV4-3
d_gene: .
abundance: .
CDR3nt: TGCGCCAGCAGCCAAGATTGGAACAGAGGCTATGGCTACACCTTC
CDR3aa: CASSQDWNRGYGYTF

j_gene: TRBJ2-7
v_gene: TRBV7-2
d_gene: .
abundance: .
CDR3nt: TGTGCCAGCAGCTTAGTTGCGGTCGGGCAGGCTGGCTACGAGCAGTACTTC
CDR3aa: CASSLVAVGQAGYEQYF

j_gene: TRBJ2-7
v_gene: TRBV6-5
d_gene: TRBD1
abundance: .
CDR3nt: TGTGCCAGCAGTCCCAGCGGGACAGGGGGAGCGGAGCAGTACTTC
CDR3aa: CASSPSGTGGAEQYF

j_gene: TRBJ2-4
v_gene: TRBV4-3
d_gene: TRBD1
abundance: .
CDR3nt: TGCGCCAGCAGCTCCCAGACAGGGGTGGCCAAAAACATTCAGTACTTC
CDR3aa: CASSSQTGVAKNIQYF

j_gene: TRBJ2-2
v_gene: TRBV9
d_gene: TRBD2
abundance: .
CDR3nt: TGTGCCAGCAGCGTAGTAGCGGGGGCTGACACCGGGGAGCTGTTTTTT
CDR3aa: CASSVVAGADTGELFF

j_gene: TRBJ2-3
v_gene: TRBV5-1
d_gene: TRBD2
abundance: .
CDR3nt: TGCGCCAGCAAACTCAGCGGGGGACCCACAGATACGCAGTATTTT
CDR3aa: CASKLSGGPTDTQYF

j_gene: TRBJ2-5
v_gene: TRBV7-2
d_gene: .
abundance: .
CDR3nt: TGTGCCAGCAGCTCTGGGGCAGAGAGGGAGACCCAGTACTTC
CDR3aa: CASSSGAERETQYF

j_gene: TRBJ1-6
v_gene: TRBV30
d_gene: TRBD1
abundance: few
CDR3nt: TGTGCCTGGCGTGACAGGGGCTCACCCCTCCACTTT
CDR3aa: CAWRDRGSPLHF

j_gene: TRBJ2-7
v_gene: TRBV6-5
d_gene: .
abundance: .
CDR3nt: TGTGCCAGCAGTCCTCAGCCAGCCGTGTCCTACGAGCAGTACTTC
CDR3aa: CASSPQPAVSYEQYF

j_gene: TRBJ1-2
v_gene: TRBV6-4
d_gene: .
abundance: .
CDR3nt: TGTGCCAGCAGTCCTTCGACGGGGTTGGTTGGCTACACCTTC
CDR3aa: CASSPSTGLVGYTF

j_gene: TRBJ1-3
v_gene: TRBV28
d_gene: .
abundance: .
CDR3nt: TGTGCCAGCAGGGAGGGGGGCTTTAGAAACACCATATATTTT
CDR3aa: CASREGGFRNTIYF

j_gene: TRBJ1-1
v_gene: TRBV5-1
d_gene: .
abundance: .
CDR3nt: TGCGCCAGCAGCTTCGATCCGAACACTGAAGCTTTCTTT
CDR3aa: CASSFDPNTEAFF

j_gene: TRBJ1-5
v_gene: TRBV5-5
d_gene: TRBD1
abundance: .
CDR3nt: TGTGCCAGCAGCTTCGCCGGGACAGGGGTCAATCAGCCCCAGCATTTT
CDR3aa: CASSFAGTGVNQPQHF

j_gene: TRBJ2-7
v_gene: TRBV6-6
d_gene: .
abundance: once
CDR3nt: TGTGCCAGCAGAACGGTACAGGGAGTCTACGAGCAGTACTTC
CDR3aa: CASRTVQGVYEQYF

j_gene: TRBJ2-7
v_gene: TRBV6-5
d_gene: TRBD1
abundance: .
CDR3nt: TGTGCCAGCAGTTACGGGGCGACAGGGAAGGGGTACGAGCAGTACTTC
CDR3aa: CASSYGATGKGYEQYF

j_gene: TRBJ1-6
v_gene: TRBV6-1
d_gene: TRBD1
abundance: once
CDR3nt: TGTGCCAGCAGTGACCCGGGACAGGGGAATTCACCCCTCCACTTT
CDR3aa: CASSDPGQGNSPLHF

j_gene: TRBJ2-5
v_gene: TRBV9
d_gene: TRBD2
abundance: once
CDR3nt: TGTGCCAGCAGCGTAGGGGGAGGGGTTGAGACCCAGTACTTC
CDR3aa: CASSVGGGVETQYF

j_gene: TRBJ2-2
v_gene: TRBV7-2
d_gene: .
abundance: .
CDR3nt: TGTGCCAGCAGCTTAGAAGTGGCGGGAAGCACCGGGGAGCTGTTTTTT
CDR3aa: CASSLEVAGSTGELFF

j_gene: TRBJ2-5
v_gene: TRBV6-5
d_gene: .
abundance: once
CDR3nt: TGTGCCAGCAGTTTGGGTAGTGGATGGACCCAGTACTTC
CDR3aa: CASSLGSGWTQYF

j_gene: TRBJ2-1
v_gene: TRBV10-3
d_gene: .
abundance: .
CDR3nt: TGTGCCATCAGTGAGGGGGCGGGGAGCAATGAGCAGTTCTTC
CDR3aa: CAISEGAGSNEQFF

j_gene: TRBJ2-1
v_gene: TRBV9
d_gene: .
abundance: .
CDR3nt: TGTGCCAGCAGCGTAGAATGGGGCAACTACAATGAGCAGTTCTTC
CDR3aa: CASSVEWGNYNEQFF

j_gene: TRBJ2-7
v_gene: TRBV11-2
d_gene: .
abundance: .
CDR3nt: TGTGCCAGCAGCCTACCCGGGGCGTCCGAGCAGTACTTC
CDR3aa: CASSLPGASEQYF

j_gene: TRBJ1-1
v_gene: TRBV5-1
d_gene: .
abundance: few
CDR3nt: TGCGCCAGCAGCCCCGCGCTAGGGGATAACACTGAAGCTTTCTTT
CDR3aa: CASSPALGDNTEAFF

j_gene: TRBJ2-1
v_gene: TRBV7-9
d_gene: TRBD1
abundance: .
CDR3nt: TGTGCCAGCAGCGAACAGGCGAAGGGGGCTCAGTTCTTC
CDR3aa: CASSEQAKGAQFF

j_gene: TRBJ1-4
v_gene: TRBV7-8
d_gene: TRBD1
abundance: .
CDR3nt: TGTGCCAGCAGCCCCCCGACAGGGGAACAGGAAAAACTGTTTTTT
CDR3aa: CASSPPTGEQEKLFF

j_gene: TRBJ2-1
v_gene: TRBV27
d_gene: .
abundance: .
CDR3nt: TGTGCCAGCAGTTTATCTTCGCGAGGGGGGAAATACAATGAGCAGTTCTTC
CDR3aa: CASSLSSRGGKYNEQFF

j_gene: TRBJ1-6
v_gene: TRBV2
d_gene: .
abundance: .
CDR3nt: TGTGCCAGCAGCGAAACAGGGCCCCTCCACTTT
CDR3aa: CASSETGPLHF

j_gene: TRBJ1-4
v_gene: TRBV10-3
d_gene: .
abundance: .
CDR3nt: TGTGCCATCAGTGAGCTGGGGGAACCTAATGAAAAACTGTTTTTT
CDR3aa: CAISELGEPNEKLFF

j_gene: TRBJ2-7
v_gene: TRBV7-2
d_gene: .
abundance: .
CDR3nt: TGTGCCAGCAGCTTAGGTAGGGCCTACGAGCAGTACTTC
CDR3aa: CASSLGRAYEQYF

j_gene: TRBJ1-2
v_gene: TRBV10-2
d_gene: TRBD1
abundance: .
CDR3nt: TGCGCCAGCTGGGACAGGGCCTATGGCTACACCTTC
CDR3aa: CASWDRAYGYTF

j_gene: TRBJ2-7
v_gene: TRBV28
d_gene: .
abundance: .
CDR3nt: TGTGCCAGCAGTTTAGGGGGCTACGAGCAGTACTTC
CDR3aa: CASSLGGYEQYF

j_gene: TRBJ1-6
v_gene: TRBV19
d_gene: .
abundance: .
CDR3nt: TGTGCCAGTAGGAAGGGGGTTCTTAATTCACCCCTCCACTTT
CDR3aa: CASRKGVLNSPLHF

j_gene: TRBJ1-1
v_gene: TRBV5-1
d_gene: TRBD1
abundance: .
CDR3nt: TGCGCCAGCAGCTTATCGGCGACAGGGGAGAACACTGAAGCTTTCTTT
CDR3aa: CASSLSATGENTEAFF

j_gene: TRBJ1-1
v_gene: TRBV4-1
d_gene: .
abundance: few
CDR3nt: TGCGCCAGCAGCCAAGTAGGAGCGGGCACTGAAGCTTTCTTT
CDR3aa: CASSQVGAGTEAFF

j_gene: TRBJ1-3
v_gene: TRBV30
d_gene: .
abundance: .
CDR3nt: TGTGCCTGGAGTGTACAGAGGGGAACCTATGGGGGCTCTGGAAACACCATATATTTT
CDR3aa: CAWSVQRGTYGGSGNTIYF

j_gene: TRBJ2-3
v_gene: TRBV19
d_gene: TRBD2
abundance: .
CDR3nt: TGTGCCAGTAGTCCCCGACTAGCGGGGAGGGAAGATACGCAGTATTTT
CDR3aa: CASSPRLAGREDTQYF